Listed below are T cell receptor beta chains from one sample, sequenced in a study of blood T cell repertoires in COVID-19. Clones were sequenced by immunoSEQ multiplex PCR, and TCRdb holds only the in-frame ones, with some missing. Seen here are about 100,000 clones, 88% observed once, and the top ten hold 2.5% to 3.5%. Source material: peripheral blood. The source is a woman aged 80 or over with acute or convalescent COVID-19. Each CDR3 is given with its conserved first and last residue. The D gene is left open where the match is weak. Expanded clones are given a class, and other clones once, few, many or no size at all.

TRBJ1-2 TRBV30 14 TRBD1 NA CAWSTGGAHYGYTF TGTGCCTGGAGTACAGGGGGCGCCCACTATGGCTACACCTTC
TRBJ1-1 TRBV6-2/TRBV6-3 15 NA NA CASSYGGGVNTEAFF TGTGCCAGCAGTTACGGGGGGGGAGTGAACACTGAAGCTTTCTTT
TRBJ2-7 TRBV7-2 15 NA NA CASSLDAGYLYEQYF TGTGCCAGCAGCTTAGATGCCGGGTACCTCTACGAGCAGTACTTC
TRBJ2-7 TRBV30 13 TRBD1 NA CACPGQGLHEQYF TGTGCCTGTCCGGGACAGGGTCTACACGAGCAGTACTTC
TRBJ1-3 TRBV5-1 15 TRBD1 NA CASSPTGASGNTIYF TGCGCCAGCAGCCCGACAGGGGCCTCTGGAAACACCATATATTTT
TRBJ2-1 TRBV5-1 15 TRBD1 NA CASSLLLGQDNEQFF TGCGCCAGCAGCCTGCTTCTGGGACAGGACAATGAGCAGTTCTTC
TRBJ1-5 TRBV19 15 TRBD1 NA CASRGTAFSNQPQHF TGTGCCAGTAGGGGGACAGCGTTTAGCAATCAGCCCCAGCATTTT
TRBJ1-2 TRBV4-2 14 TRBD1 NA CASSQLGTGGGYTF TGTGCCAGCAGCCAACTTGGGACAGGCGGTGGCTACACCTTC
TRBJ1-1 TRBV18 18 TRBD1 NA CASSPPRGAGAVDTEAFF TGTGCCAGCTCACCACCCAGGGGGGCAGGGGCGGTCGACACTGAAGCTTTCTTT
TRBJ2-1 TRBV18 12 NA NA CASSPSSDEQFF TGTGCCAGCTCACCATCATCGGATGAGCAGTTCTTC
TRBJ2-4 TRBV5-1 15 TRBD2 NA CASRYGGDPENIQYF TGCGCCAGCAGGTATGGGGGGGATCCTGAAAACATTCAGTACTTC
TRBJ2-4 TRBV7-2 12 NA NA CASSLAGAIQYF TGTGCCAGCAGCTTAGCGGGAGCCATTCAGTACTTC
TRBJ1-1 TRBV7-2 14 TRBD1 NA CASSLKGQGSEAFF TGTGCCAGCAGCCTTAAAGGACAGGGATCCGAAGCTTTCTTT
TRBJ2-3 TRBV5-1 16 TRBD2 NA CASSTSPSGGTDTQYF TGCGCCAGCAGCACCTCCCCTAGCGGGGGCACAGATACGCAGTATTTT
TRBJ2-1 TRBV10-3 14 NA NA CAIGAGPLPNEQFF TGTGCCATTGGGGCCGGACCCTTACCCAATGAGCAGTTCTTC
TRBJ1-5 TRBV19 15 TRBD1 NA CASSIEGTGNQPQHF TGTGCCAGTAGTATAGAGGGGACAGGGAATCAGCCCCAGCATTTT
TRBJ2-1 TRBV5-1 14 NA NA CASSLGVSRNEQFF TGCGCCAGCAGCTTGGGGGTTAGCCGGAATGAGCAGTTCTTC
TRBJ2-7 TRBV10-3 12 TRBD1 NA CASAGQGYEQYF TGTGCCAGCGCAGGACAGGGCTACGAGCAGTACTTC
TRBJ1-2 TRBV27 17 TRBD1 NA CASSLRTGDTANYGYTF TGTGCCAGCAGTTTAAGGACAGGGGACACCGCTAACTATGGCTACACCTTC
TRBJ1-2 TRBV7-9 14 TRBD1 once CASSFRTGDDGYTF TGTGCCAGCAGCTTCAGGACAGGGGACGATGGCTACACCTTC
TRBJ1-2 TRBV25-1 12 NA NA CASSESNYGYTF TGTGCCAGCAGTGAGAGTAACTATGGCTACACCTTC
TRBJ1-2 TRBV6-5 14 TRBD1 few CASSYGGQPYGYTF TGTGCCAGCAGTTACGGGGGACAGCCCTATGGCTACACCTTC
TRBJ1-2 TRBV10-1 13 NA NA CASSRDTDWGYTF TGCGCCAGCAGCCGGGACACGGACTGGGGCTACACCTTC
TRBJ1-1 TRBV4-1 16 TRBD1 NA CASRFTGGGVNTEAFF TGCGCCAGCAGATTTACAGGGGGAGGGGTGAACACTGAAGCTTTCTTT
TRBJ1-4 TRBV18 15 NA NA CASSPGGATNEKLFF TGTGCCAGCTCACCTGGAGGCGCGACTAATGAAAAACTGTTTTTT
TRBJ1-1 TRBV7-3 13 TRBD1 NA CASSSRGPTEAFF TGTGCCAGCAGCTCCAGGGGGCCCACTGAAGCTTTCTTT
TRBJ1-5 TRBV30 18 NA NA CAWSVSRTGTLRGQPQHF TGTGCCTGGAGTGTATCCCGCACCGGGACTCTGAGAGGACAGCCCCAGCATTTT
TRBJ2-7 TRBV2 13 TRBD2 NA CASNRGLAGEQYF TGTGCCAGCAACAGGGGACTAGCGGGCGAGCAGTACTTC
TRBJ2-4 TRBV5-1 18 TRBD2 NA CASSLALAGGVAKNIQYF TGCGCCAGCAGCTTGGCCCTAGCGGGGGGCGTAGCCAAAAACATTCAGTACTTC
TRBJ2-7 TRBV12-3/TRBV12-4 12 NA NA CASSLGGLEQYF TGTGCCAGCAGTTTAGGGGGACTCGAGCAGTACTTC
TRBJ2-7 TRBV5-1 17 NA NA CASSLANFPREAYEQYF TGCGCCAGCAGCTTGGCCAATTTTCCCAGGGAAGCCTACGAGCAGTACTTC
TRBJ2-5 TRBV29-1 14 NA NA CSVDGGAGFATQYF TGCAGCGTTGATGGGGGGGCAGGGTTCGCGACCCAGTACTTC
TRBJ2-2 TRBV7-8 15 NA NA CASSLARQITGELFF TGTGCCAGCAGCTTAGCGAGGCAGATCACCGGGGAGCTGTTTTTT
TRBJ1-5 TRBV6-6 14 NA NA CASSYTGGGQPQHF TGTGCCAGCAGTTACACTGGGGGAGGCCAGCCCCAGCATTTT